This T cell receptor (beta chain) was observed in a study of T-cell memory formation after mild COVID-19 (dated by TCRdb to about 2021). Background on the whole study: TCR sequence clusters from the two donors were largely donor specific. T-cell clones expanding and contracting after mild COVID-19 in two donors were tracked by longitudinal TCRalpha and TCRbeta repertoire sequencing. Two young, previously healthy adult volunteers, one female and one male, were included in the cohort.

The run used an Illumina NovaSeq 6000. Using 5'RACE with constant-segment primers, TCRalpha and TCRbeta cDNA libraries were constructed, with sample barcodes and unique molecular identifiers added in the process. Trizol reagent was used to extract RNA from every sample. Amplification of the libraries took two PCR steps, and the second step added a second sample barcode plus Illumina TruSeq adapters. Libraries were sequenced on an Illumina NovaSeq with 2 x 150 bp paired-end reads. In the paper's pipeline: With migec v1.2.7, reads were demultiplexed and then collapsed into UMI-guided consensus sequences. Using mixcr v2.1.11, the UMI consensuses were aligned to TRA and TRB V and J templates and assembled into clonotypes. Expanded or contracted clonotypes were those called significant by both edgeR and NoisET, with noise models trained on biological replicates. edgeR calls used a false discovery rate-adjusted p below 0.01 and a log2 fold-change threshold of 1. As an exploratory analysis of dynamics, max-normalized trajectories of the 1000 most abundant clonotypes were examined with PCA combined with hierarchical clustering. Each responding clone was given a CD4 or CD8 phenotype based on the CD4+ and CD8+ repertoires, which had been sequenced separately. The raw public reads went through TCRdb reprocessing: fastp at Q25, MiXCR clone calling, in-frame beta chains kept. A single entry per CDR3 protein holds the most common genes and DNA from its merged rows. These V and J calls derive from TCRdb rather than the authors' analysis. This sample has fewer than 250,000 distinct CDR3 sequences in its table, and approximately 20% of those were observed once. Of the sample, 2.4% is held by the ten largest clones.

As to this clonotype: This receptor's antigen is unknown. The record has no base qualities; no much larger clone is one base away.

Study-wide conclusions, independent of this receptor: The second-wave clones that peaked on day 37 were not confirmed to be SARS-CoV-2 specific. Contracting CD4+ clones turned up mainly in the CM and EM memory subsets, whereas EMRA was where CD8+ clones were enriched. Some responding clones were detected in pre-infection memory, suggesting pre-existing cross-reactive memory T cells joined the SARS-CoV-2 response. The study included only a couple of mild cases, and larger cohorts that include severe cases with pre-infection samples were judged to be necessary. Clones contracting from day 15 to 85 had balanced CD4/CD8 phenotypes, while a second wave expanding from day 15 to 37 was biased towards CD4+.

Ficoll-Paque density gradient centrifugation was the method used to isolate PBMCs. The CDR3 contains 15 residues, cysteine and phenylalanine counted. Here the CDR3 DNA is all that survives: 45 bases in frame from base 1. CDR1 and CDR2 are drawn from the germline V gene (reference sequence): SEHNR, FQNEAQ. V is cut by 0 bases and J by 8 bases, and the space between the germline ends is 13 bases. This clonotype originated in an adult woman who had mild COVID-19 (a few samples of this study predate the infection). The sample titles of this study are shuffled in the database, so cell type and time point are left out; the donor was told from shared clones. Sequencing was performed on PBMCs or a T cell subset sorted from them (not recorded which). Recombination joined TRBV7-9 with TRBJ1-4; the best D guess is TRBD1, with 5 bases matching. The CDR3 protein: CASSLAFIGDEKLFF. DNA sequence: TGTGCCAGCAGCTTAGCGTTCATAGGGGACGAAAAACTGTTTTTT.